The clone carrying this T cell receptor (beta chain) has a handful of counts. Its antigen is unknown. TCRdb analysed the 5' RACE reads with MiXCR anew, one entry per CDR3 protein. Found here are hundreds of thousands of distinct CDR3 sequences, approximately 13% of them singletons; the top ten hold roughly 7%. Germline V gene sequence: CDR1 SGHDN, CDR2 FVKESK. The CDR3 has 17 amino acids. V was trimmed by 1 base and J by 0 bases, leaving 16 bases between them. The sample belongs to a study of identical twins. Study observations and caveats: The authors noted that invariant MAIT and iNKT cells could partly confound zero-insertion analyses.

These data were also filed under a second study, of yellow fever vaccine responses in identical twins.

This sequence originates from a woman in her late teens or twenties in good health. Sample: CD8+ T cells sorted from blood. This chain links TRBV14 with TRBJ2-7; D unclear. For the CDR3, the DNA is TGTGCCAGCAGCCAAGTAGGCGGCAGGTCGATCTCCTACGAGCAGTACTTC. This gives the protein CASSQVGGRSISYEQYF.